The source of this TCR beta chain is a study of cytomegalovirus exposure and HLA in healthy donors. PCR amplification relied on 60 Vbeta primers (plus 13 Jbeta primers). The repertoire was sequenced with immunoSEQ multiplex PCR; TCRdb's copy has only in-frame clones and lacks some. This table holds tens of thousands of clones. This CDR3 is 12 amino acids long. Trimming took off 2 bases at V and 10 bases at J, with 11 bases between the two ends. The sample comprised PBMCs. This receptor was identified in a man between 18 and 29 years old in good health and CMV-seropositive. The V and J genes are TRBV23-1 and TRBJ1-2, with no clear D. TRBV23-1 is placed among ORFs of uncertain function. CDR3 residues: CASSQAGKDYTF. CDR3 bases: TGCGCCAGCAGTCAAGCAGGTAAGGACTACACCTTC.